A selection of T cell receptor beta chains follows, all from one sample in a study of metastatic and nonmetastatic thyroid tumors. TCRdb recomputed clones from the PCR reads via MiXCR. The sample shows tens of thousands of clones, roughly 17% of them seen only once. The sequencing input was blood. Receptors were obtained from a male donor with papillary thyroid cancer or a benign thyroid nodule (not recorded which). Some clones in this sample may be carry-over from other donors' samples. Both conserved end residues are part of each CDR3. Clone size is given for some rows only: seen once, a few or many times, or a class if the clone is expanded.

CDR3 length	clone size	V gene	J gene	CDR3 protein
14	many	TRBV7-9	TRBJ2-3	CASSLGPGTDTQYF
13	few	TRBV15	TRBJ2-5	CATSRDRVETQYF
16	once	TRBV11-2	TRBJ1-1	CAGSSGQAVRNTEAFF
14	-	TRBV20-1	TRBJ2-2	CSASDYTTVGELFF
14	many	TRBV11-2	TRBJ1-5	CASSLGDSNQPQHF
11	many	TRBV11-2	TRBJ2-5	CASSLEEAQYF
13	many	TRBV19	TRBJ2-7	CASSITGSYEQYF
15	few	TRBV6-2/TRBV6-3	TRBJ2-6	CASSYESSGANVLTF
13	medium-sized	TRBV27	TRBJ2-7	CASSLQQGYEQYF
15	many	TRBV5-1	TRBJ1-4	CASSPKPGVDEKLFF
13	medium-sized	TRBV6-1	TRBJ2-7	CASRDPGGNEQYF
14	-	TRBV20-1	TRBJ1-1	CSAPVGGVNTEAFF
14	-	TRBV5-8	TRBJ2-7	CASSVRSVSYEQYF
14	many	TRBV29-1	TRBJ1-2	CSVSTGGQGYGYTF
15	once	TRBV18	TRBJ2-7	CASSPRVGFTYEQYF
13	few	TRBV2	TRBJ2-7	CASSLLSWWSQYF
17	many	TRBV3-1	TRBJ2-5	CASSHVLGGGGGETQYF
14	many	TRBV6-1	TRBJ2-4	CASSFESPGNIQYF
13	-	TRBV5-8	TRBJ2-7	CASSPSGPYEQYF
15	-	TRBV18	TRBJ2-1	CVSSPTSGSWYEQFF
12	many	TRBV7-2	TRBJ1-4	CASSSSNEKLFF
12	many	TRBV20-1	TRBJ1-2	CSAPDTNYGYTF
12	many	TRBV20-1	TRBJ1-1	CSARREPKPAFF
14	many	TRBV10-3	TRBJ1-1	CAITSGTGDTEAFF
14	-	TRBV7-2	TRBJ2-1	CASSFHLIYNEQFF
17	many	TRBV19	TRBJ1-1	CASGNLRTGPRNTEAFF
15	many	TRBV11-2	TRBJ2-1	CASSVLRGLHNEQFF
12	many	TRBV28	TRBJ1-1	CASRDRNTEAFF
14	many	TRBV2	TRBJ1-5	CASSGRSGSQPQHF
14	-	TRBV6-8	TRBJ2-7	CASRLTSGSYEQYF
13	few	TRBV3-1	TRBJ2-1	CASSQGNFNEQFF
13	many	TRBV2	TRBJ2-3	CASSRLEADTQYF
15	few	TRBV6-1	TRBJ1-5	CASSEPDSGAQPQHF
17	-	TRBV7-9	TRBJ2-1	CASSPAGSGRWYNEQFF
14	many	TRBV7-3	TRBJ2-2	CASRRSLYTGELFF
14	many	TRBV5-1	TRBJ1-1	CASSSALGLPEAFF
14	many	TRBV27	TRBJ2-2	CASSLVWVSGELFF
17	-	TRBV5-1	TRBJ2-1	CASSPRLAGGVYNEQFF
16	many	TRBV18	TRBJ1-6	CASSKTVSSYNSPLHF
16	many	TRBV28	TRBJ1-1	CASSLPRGALGTEAFF
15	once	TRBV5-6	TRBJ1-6	CASSVRALGNSPLHF
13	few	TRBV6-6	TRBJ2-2	CASSYVDTGELFF
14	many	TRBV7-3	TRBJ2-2	CASSLSQNTGELFF
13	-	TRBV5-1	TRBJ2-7	CASRRTGGNEQYF
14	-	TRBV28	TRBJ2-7	CSSWTSGRPYEQYF
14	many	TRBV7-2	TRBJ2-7	CASSLGHITYEQYF
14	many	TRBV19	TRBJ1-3	CASRTQISGNTTYF
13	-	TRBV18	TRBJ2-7	CASSPRGPYEQYF
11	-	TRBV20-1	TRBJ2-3	CSALSRDTQYF
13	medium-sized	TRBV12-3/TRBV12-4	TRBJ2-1	CATAGNSNNEQFF
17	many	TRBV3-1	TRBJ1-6	CASSPSLRRSYNSPLHF
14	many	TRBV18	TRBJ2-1	CASSPRTGWNEQFF